This T cell receptor beta chain appears in the sequencing data of a study of blood T cells in healthy people across ages. As to this clonotype: Its antigen remains unidentified.

A second PCR of about 7 to 11 cycles used a sample-barcoded 5' primer and a J-beta primer mix. TCRdb re-derived calls from the 5' RACE reads in MiXCR, one entry per CDR3 protein. This sample has about a million distinct CDR3 sequences; around two fifths occur once, and the top ten carry roughly 13%. Overall study findings and caveats: Estimated diversity, derived from one million T cells, was regarded as an underestimate.

The germline V gene has CDR1 SGHKS and CDR2 YYEKEE (reference sequence). The CDR3 totals 17 residues. The V end was cut by 0 bases, the J end by 13 bases, with 26 bases between. The source of this sequence is a young man in good health. Sequences were obtained from blood. The chain combines TRBV5-5 with TRBJ2-4; TRBD2 might be the D (5 bases). The CDR3 protein is CASSLAAGRPIQDTQYF. In DNA, the CDR3 is TGTGCCAGCAGCTTGGCGGCGGGCAGGCCCATCCAAGATACCCAGTACTTC.